The sequence of this T cell receptor (beta chain) was determined in a study of OX40 agonist ivuxolimab in advanced cancers. Study summary: At approximately 83% male, the cohort had a mean age of 60 years, ranging from about 23 to 79.

CDR3 length: 15 amino acids. Germline CDR1 and CDR2: SGHAT and FQNNGV. Unmatched junction bases numbered 14, after V lost 5 bases and J lost 13 bases. Assay used: immunoSEQ multiplex PCR; TCRdb lists only in-frame clones, some missing. The sample lists about 81,000 clones, around 80% occurring once. The timepoints at which blood was sampled were baseline, cycle 4 day 1, and cycle 7 day 1. In its sample, this clone was seen a few times. Its antigen is unidentified. Study outcomes and limitations: Certain nonresponders likewise exhibited a low normalized T-cell clonal expansion.

The clonotype originates from an adult with an advanced solid tumor such as melanoma, head and neck, liver or kidney cancer. The specimen comprised CD4+ or CD8+ T cells sorted from blood, sampled in a trial of the OX40 agonist ivuxolimab. J is TRBJ1-6 and V is TRBV11-2, with 7 positions matching TRBD1. The CDR3 DNA reads TGTGCCAGCAGCCTTTCGGACAGGTCCGCTGGGCCCCTCCACTTT. Translating gives CASSLSDRSAGPLHF.